This T cell receptor beta chain was retrieved from a study of blood T cell repertoires in COVID-19. Overall study: The United States, Italy and Spain supplied acute and convalescent COVID-19 samples.

The data were produced by immunoSEQ multiplex PCR, yet TCRdb's version contains in-frame clones alone and is incomplete. There are 140,000 to 150,000 clones in the sample; roughly 80% occur only once, and about 4% lies in the top ten. V was clipped by 5 bases and J by 5 bases, with 19 bases between them. Germline V gene sequence: CDR1 SGHNT, CDR2 YENEEA. The CDR3 length is 15 residues. The chain is built from TRBV11-3 and TRBJ2-7, with D possibly TRBD1 on 6 matching bases. Sequencing used peripheral blood. The clonotype originates from a man between 70 and 80 years old who had recovered from COVID-19. The CDR3: CASSPGQSEANEQYF. DNA of the CDR3: TGTGCCAGCAGCCCCGGACAGTCGGAAGCTAACGAGCAGTACTTC.